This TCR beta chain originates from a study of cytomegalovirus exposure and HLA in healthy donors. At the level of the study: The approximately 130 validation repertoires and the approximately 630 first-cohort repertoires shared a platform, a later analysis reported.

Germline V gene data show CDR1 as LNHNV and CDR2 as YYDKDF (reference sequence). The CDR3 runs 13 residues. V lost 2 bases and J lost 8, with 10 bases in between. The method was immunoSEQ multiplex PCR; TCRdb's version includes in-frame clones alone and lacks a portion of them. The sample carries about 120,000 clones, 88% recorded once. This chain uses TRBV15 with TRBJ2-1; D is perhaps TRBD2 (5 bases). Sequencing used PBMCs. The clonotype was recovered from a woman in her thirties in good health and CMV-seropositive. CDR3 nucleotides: TGTGCCACCAGCAGACCGGAGAGGGATGAGCAGTTCTTC. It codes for CATSRPERDEQFF.